One and the same sample provided the 21 T cell receptor beta chains below, sequenced in a study of cytomegalovirus exposure and HLA in healthy donors. PCR employed 60 Vbeta and 13 Jbeta primers. Profiling relied on immunoSEQ multiplex PCR, and the TCRdb table lists in-frame clones only, not all of them. Across about 140,000 clones, the top ten clones capture about 2.2% of the sample. Sequenced sample: PBMCs. The receptors were sampled from a woman aged 18-29 years in good health and CMV-seronegative.

The genes are TRBV5-1 and TRBJ2-2, with a tentative D call TRBD1 (5 bases). The CDR3 covers 15 residues. Germline lookup yields CDR1 SGHRS and CDR2 YFSETQ. Trimming removed 0 bases at V and 3 bases at J, with 9 bases between. The CDR3 DNA is TGCGCCAGCAGCTTGGCCGACAGATACACCGGGGAGCTGTTTTTT. Translation: CASSLADRYTGELFF. Supplemented by reference TRBV5-1 and TRBJ2-2, the full variable domain reads KAGVTQTPRYLIKTRGQQVTLSCSPISGHRSVSWYQQTPGQGLQFLFEYFSETQRNKGNFPGRFSGRQFSNSRSEMNVSTLELGDSALYLCASSLADRYTGELFFGEGSRLTVL.

The J gene is TRBJ2-1, the V gene TRBV7-9; no firm D call. This CDR3 is built from 15 residues. The V and J ends lost 2 bases and 6 bases respectively, with 14 bases between them. The V gene's germline CDR1 is SEHNR and CDR2 FQNEAQ (reference sequence). The DNA for the CDR3 is TGTGCCAGCAGCTTATATGACTCGGTGGGCAATGAGCAGTTCTTC. Translated, it gives CASSLYDSVGNEQFF.

This chain uses TRBV11-3 with TRBJ2-5; 10 positions agree with TRBD1. CDR1 is SGHNT and CDR2 is YENEEA in the germline V gene. The CDR3 spans 15 residues. The V and J ends lost 4 bases and 4 bases, in that order; junction bases with no gene match: 6. The CDR3, as DNA: TGTGCCAGCAGCTCGCCTGACAGGGGGCGAGAGACCCAGTACTTC. Translation: CASSSPDRGRETQYF.

CDR3 bases: TGTGCCAGCTCACCACCGGTGAGGGAGAAAGGCTACACCTTC. This translates into CASSPPVREKGYTF. The V call is TRBV18, the J call TRBJ1-2; unclear D gene. This CDR3 is built from 14 residues. The germline gives CDR1 KGHSH, CDR2 LQKENI. V lost 0 bases and J 8 bases, leaving 13 bases between the germline ends. The whole variable domain, remainder taken from reference TRBV18 and TRBJ1-2, is NAGVMQNPRHLVRRRGQEARLRCSPMKGHSHVYWYRQLPEEGLKFMVYLQKENIIDESGMPKERFSAEFPKEGPSILRIQQVVRGDSAAYFCASSPPVREKGYTFGSGTRLTVV.

The chain uses TRBV5-6 and TRBJ1-4; D uncertain. This CDR3 is built from 16 residues. In germline, CDR1 is SGHDT, CDR2 YYEEEE. Trimming stripped 2 bases from V and 3 bases from J, with 14 bases between. CDR3: CASSFVDRGPNEKLFF. In nucleotides, the CDR3 is TGTGCCAGCAGCTTCGTTGATCGAGGGCCTAATGAAAAACTGTTTTTT.

The V call is TRBV7-9, the J call TRBJ2-5; 8 bases map to TRBD1. CDR3 size: 14 residues. V was pared by 5 bases and J by 5 bases, with 7 bases of the junction left unmatched. Germline V gives CDR1 SEHNR, CDR2 FQNEAQ (reference sequence). The CDR3 here is CASSLKTGVETQYF. CDR3 nucleotides: TGTGCCAGCAGCCTAAAGACAGGGGTGGAGACCCAGTACTTC.

The chain employs TRBV5-1 and TRBJ2-5; 9 bases align to TRBD2. CDR3 length: 16 residues. The ends lost 4 bases at V and 4 bases at J; junction bases unmatched: 11. Germline CDR1 and CDR2: SGHRS and YFSETQ. The CDR3 sequence is CASSTEGSGRGETQYF. CDR3 DNA sequence: TGCGCCAGCAGCACCGAGGGTAGCGGGAGAGGAGAGACCCAGTACTTC.

The chain carries TRBV7-7 and TRBJ2-7; D perhaps matches TRBD1 (5 bases). Germline-derived CDR1 and CDR2 are SSHAT and FNYEAQ (reference sequence). V lost 3 bases to trimming and J lost 4 bases, with 10 bases between them. The CDR3 is 13 amino acids. In DNA, the CDR3 is TGTGCCAGCAGCTTCGCCCAGGGTTACGAGCAGTACTTC. Protein product: CASSFAQGYEQYF.

The J gene is TRBJ1-2, the V gene TRBV12-5, with no clear D. V lost 0 bases and J 8 bases, leaving 13 bases between the germline ends. CDR1 and CDR2 (germline): LGHNT, FRNRAP. The CDR3 spans 14 residues. The CDR3 reads CASGLVDASGGYTF. In nucleotides, the CDR3 is TGTGCTAGTGGTTTGGTAGACGCGTCGGGGGGCTACACCTTC.

The chain employs TRBV19 and TRBJ2-5; unclear D gene. V was trimmed by 0 bases and J by 4 bases, leaving 6 bases between them. This CDR3 has 13 amino acids. From germline, CDR1 is LNHDA and CDR2 SQIVND (reference sequence). CDR3 DNA: TGTGCCAGTAGTATAGATCGGGTAGAGACCCAGTACTTC. Its translation: CASSIDRVETQYF.

This chain connects TRBV19 to TRBJ2-5, with D possibly being TRBD2 (6 bases). Germline V lookup: CDR1 LNHDA, CDR2 SQIVND (reference sequence). There are 15 residues in the CDR3. Trimming took off 0 bases at V and 5 bases at J, with 13 bases between the two ends. The CDR3 region has the DNA TGTGCCAGTAGTATAGATCGTGGAGGGTCGGAGACCCAGTACTTC. Residues: CASSIDRGGSETQYF.

The chain couples TRBV7-9 to TRBJ1-2; unclear D gene. Germline CDR1 is SEHNR and CDR2 is FQNEAQ (reference sequence). V was cut by 5 bases and J by 1 base, with 11 bases left in between. The CDR3 spans 14 residues. The CDR3 here is CASSQFQDNYGYTF. The CDR3 coding sequence is TGTGCCAGCAGCCAATTCCAGGATAACTATGGCTACACCTTC.

The chain links TRBV2 to TRBJ2-3, with 12 bases lining up with TRBD2. V shed 5 bases, J shed 4 bases, and the junction held 4 bases outside the gene matches. From germline, CDR1 is SNHLY and CDR2 FYNNEI. CDR3 length: 15 amino acids. CDR3 protein: CASSPTSGSPDTQYF. CDR3 coding DNA: TGTGCCAGCAGTCCGACTAGCGGGAGTCCAGATACGCAGTATTTT.

The rearrangement links TRBV13 to TRBJ1-3, with D hard to call. The CDR3 runs 16 residues. Germline loops: CDR1 PRHDT, CDR2 FYEKMQ (reference sequence). Trimming removed 5 bases at V and 0 bases at J, with 14 bases between. The CDR3 DNA reads TGTGCCAGCAGCCCCGGCAGGCGTTTCTCTGGAAACACCATATATTTT. Translated: CASSPGRRFSGNTIYF.

The gene calls are TRBV15 and TRBJ1-1; D uncertain. The CDR3 sequence is 13 residues long. V lost 0 bases and J lost 2, with 4 bases in between. The germline CDR1 and CDR2 sequences are LNHNV and YYDKDF (reference sequence). CDR3 residues: CATSRELNTEAFF. The CDR3 DNA sequence: TGTGCCACCAGCAGAGAACTTAACACTGAAGCTTTCTTT.

V usage is TRBV5-1 and J usage is TRBJ2-6; 7 bases fit TRBD1. Germline V lookup: CDR1 SGHRS, CDR2 YFSETQ. The CDR3 runs 18 residues. Trimming took 2 bases from V and 4 from J; bases not matched to a gene: 12. CDR3 amino acids: CASSLNLQGLGGANVLTF. The CDR3 DNA reads TGCGCCAGCAGCTTAAACTTACAGGGGTTGGGGGGGGCCAACGTCCTGACTTTC.

The V gene is TRBV7-2, the J gene TRBJ2-2; 10 positions match TRBD2. The CDR3 consists of 15 residues. Germline-derived CDR1 and CDR2 are SGHTA and FQGNSA. Trimming cost V 0 bases and J 5 bases; bases outside gene matches: 0. The CDR3 nucleotides are TGTGCCAGCAGCTTAGCAGCGGGAGGGACCGGGGAGCTGTTTTTT. This encodes CASSLAAGGTGELFF.

This chain connects TRBV4-3 to TRBJ1-2; TRBD1 aligns across 7 bases. CDR1 and CDR2 (germline): LGHNA, YSLEER. V was clipped by 0 bases and J by 8 bases; unmatched bases: 6. The CDR3 totals 14 residues. This chain's CDR3 is CASSQDQTGYGYTF. CDR3 DNA: TGCGCCAGCAGCCAAGATCAGACAGGGTACGGCTACACCTTC.

This sequence joins TRBV19 and TRBJ2-3, with D tentatively TRBD2 (6 bases). Trimming shortened V by 6 bases and J by 2 bases, and 18 bases separated the two germline ends. Germline V lookup: CDR1 LNHDA, CDR2 SQIVND (reference sequence). The length of the CDR3 is 16 residues. CDR3 bases: TGTGCCAGTAGAGACAGACGGACTACCATCACAGATACGCAGTATTTT. As protein: CASRDRRTTITDTQYF.

The chain has TRBV9 and TRBJ1-3, with D maybe TRBD1 (5 bases). The germline V gene has CDR1 SGDLS and CDR2 YYNGEE. V was pared by 4 bases and J by 0 bases, with 11 bases between. The length of the CDR3 is 15 residues. The CDR3 DNA follows: TGTGCCAGCAGCCCCTGGACAAGCTCTGGAAACACCATATATTTT. This encodes CASSPWTSSGNTIYF. Using reference TRBV9 and TRBJ1-3 for the parts outside the CDR3, the full variable domain is DSGVTQTPKHLITATGQRVTLRCSPRSGDLSVYWYQQSLDQGLQFLIQYYNGEERAKGNILERFSAQQFPDLHSELNLSSLELGDSALYFCASSPWTSSGNTIYFGEGSWLTVV.

V gene TRBV9 combines with J gene TRBJ2-5; tentative D call: TRBD2 (5 bases). CDR3 length: 13 residues. Trimming stripped 0 bases from V and 4 bases from J, with 7 bases between. Germline V gene lookup returns CDR1 SGDLS and CDR2 YYNGEE. CDR3 amino acids: CASSVGGPETQYF. In nucleotides, the CDR3 is TGTGCCAGCAGCGTAGGAGGGCCAGAGACCCAGTACTTC. Supplemented by reference TRBV9 and TRBJ2-5, the full variable domain reads DSGVTQTPKHLITATGQRVTLRCSPRSGDLSVYWYQQSLDQGLQFLIQYYNGEERAKGNILERFSAQQFPDLHSELNLSSLELGDSALYFCASSVGGPETQYFGPGTRLLVL.